The sequence of this TCR beta chain was determined in a study of control samples from healthy donors and cancer patients. This table comes from immunoSEQ multiplex PCR, and its TCRdb copy is limited to in-frame clones, with some not included. This table lists some 180,000 clones. The sequencing input was blood. This TCR was sampled from a woman aged 25 to 39 in good health.

The CDR3 DNA sequence: TGTGCCAGCAGTGAATATCGAGAACCACTACCCTACGAGCAGTACTTC. Protein sequence: CASSEYREPLPYEQYF. The V and J genes are TRBV25-1 and TRBJ2-7; D is ambiguous. The CDR3 is made up of 16 amino acids. Germline assignment: CDR1 MGHDK and CDR2 SYGVNS. V was pared by 0 bases and J by 2 bases, with 14 bases between.